This T cell receptor beta chain was identified during a study of blood T cell repertoires in COVID-19 (TCRdb year 2020). Describing the broader study: Samples from collaborators originated in the United States, Italy and Spain and spanned both the acute and convalescent phases of COVID-19. The prospective study material was composed of cDNA or gDNA derived from T cells, B-cell-depleted T cells, or PBMCs. A freely available public database, intended as a resource for researchers studying the immune response to SARS-CoV-2, is where the repertoires were released. Nearly every sample came with metadata listing a de-identified subject ID, COVID-19 status, age in years and sex. Where available, HLA class I and class II types were taken from metadata supplied by the sample provider and were not determined by assay-based typing. Deeply sampled blood TCRbeta repertoires from subjects exposed to, actively infected with, or recovered from COVID-19 were included in the dataset. The samples were drawn from the first 160 participants of the ongoing ImmuneRACE study and from some 1,300 subjects provided by 6 global collaborators. Summary of the overall study and its limitations: Clinical and demographic metadata were provided uncurated, with the amount varying by source and participant.

TCRbeta CDR3 regions were amplified from genomic DNA by means of the immunoSEQ Assay, a bias-controlled multiplex PCR. The study's own analysis went as follows. The number of nucleated cells in each sample was estimated by amplification of reference gene primers within the assay. To quantify the absolute abundance of each unique TCRbeta CDR3 rearrangement, sequence reads were collapsed and filtered. For each sample, productive Simpson clonality was calculated as the square root of Simpson's diversity index across productive rearrangements. The table was pulled from immuneACCESS by TCRdb, which kept in-frame rearrangements only. Such tables lose some clones; where checked, under half of the loss comes from unresolved V genes, and the rest has no known cause. V, J and clone size derive from that table, while D and trimming were established from the DNA sequence. Within this sample are some 200,000 clones, with 80% to 90% of them counted one time only. Jointly, the top ten make up about 10% of the sample.

In Seattle, one collaborating source enrolled patients while the infection was active and tracked those patients longitudinally over the course of disease. Whole blood was collected in K2EDTA tubes by collaborating institutions according to the institutions' own protocols. For TCRbeta analysis, collaborators shipped samples as frozen whole blood, isolated PBMCs, or DNA extracted from either of those sample types. As regards this clone: Its antigen target is currently unknown. No much larger clone is present one base from it, and per-base qualities are unavailable.

The material sequenced was peripheral blood. This receptor was taken from a woman in her 40s with COVID-19, enrolled during active disease.

The DNA sequence is given as TGTGCCAGCAGCAAAGACACAGGGGGAAGGCGGACAGATACGCAGTATTTT. This yields the protein CASSKDTGGRRTDTQYF. The rearrangement combines TRBV21-1 with TRBJ2-3; the table gives TRBD1 as D, unverified against the DNA. TRBV21-1 constitutes a pseudogene. Counted from cysteine to phenylalanine, this CDR3 has 17 amino acids. Of the read, only the CDR3 DNA is kept; its 51 bases are in frame from base 1.